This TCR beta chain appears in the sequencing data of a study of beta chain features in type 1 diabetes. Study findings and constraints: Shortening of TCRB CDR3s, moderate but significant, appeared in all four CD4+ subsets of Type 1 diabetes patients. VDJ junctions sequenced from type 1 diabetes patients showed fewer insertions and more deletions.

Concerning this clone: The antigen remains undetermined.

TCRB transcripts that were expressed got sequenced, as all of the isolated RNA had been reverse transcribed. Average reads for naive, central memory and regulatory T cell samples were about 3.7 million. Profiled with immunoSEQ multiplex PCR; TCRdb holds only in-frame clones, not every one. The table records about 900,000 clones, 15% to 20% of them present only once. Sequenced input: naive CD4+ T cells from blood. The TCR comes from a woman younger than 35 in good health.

DNA of the CDR3: TGTGCCAGTAGTATAGCGTCAAGTCAGCCCCAGCATTTT. Protein sequence: CASSIASSQPQHF. The rearrangement links TRBV19 to TRBJ1-5, with unresolved D. The germline V and J ends were trimmed by 1 base and 6 bases, with 7 bases remaining between them. This CDR3 has 13 residues. Germline V gene lookup returns CDR1 LNHDA and CDR2 SQIVND (reference sequence).